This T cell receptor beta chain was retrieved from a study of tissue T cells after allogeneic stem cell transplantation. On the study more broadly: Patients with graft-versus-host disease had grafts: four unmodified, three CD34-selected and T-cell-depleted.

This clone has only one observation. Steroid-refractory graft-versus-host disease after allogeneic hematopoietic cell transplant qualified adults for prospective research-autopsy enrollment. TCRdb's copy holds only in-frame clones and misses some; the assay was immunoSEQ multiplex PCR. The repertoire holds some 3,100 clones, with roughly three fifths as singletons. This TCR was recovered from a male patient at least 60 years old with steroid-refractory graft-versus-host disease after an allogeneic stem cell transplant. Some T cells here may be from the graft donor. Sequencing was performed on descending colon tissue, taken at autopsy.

The CDR3: CAISGGGADTQYF. CDR3 sequence (DNA): TGTGCCATCAGTGGCGGGGGGGCGGATACGCAGTATTTT. V and J are TRBV10-3 and TRBJ2-3; 9 positions agree with TRBD2. The V segment lost 4 bases and the J segment 6 bases; nucleotides outside the gene matches: 2. There are 13 residues in the CDR3. Germline-derived CDR1 and CDR2 are ENHRY and SYGVKD.